This is a list of T cell receptor beta chains from one sample in a study of CD8+ T cells in alopecia areata. Clones were read by immunoSEQ multiplex PCR, and TCRdb kept only the in-frame ones, dropping some. The table shows approximately 180,000 clones, with 50% to 70% occurring only once. Sequencing was performed on CD4+ T cells sorted from blood, taken between weeks 49 and 50, from a patient treated with tofacitinib. The receptors here all came from a human donor with alopecia areata. The CDR3 runs from the conserved cysteine through the conserved F or W. The order of the fields is V gene, D gene, clone size, J gene, CDR3 protein, CDR3 DNA. A D gene is named only where the DNA matches it firmly. Clone size is shown for a subset of rows, as once, few, many or a class of expanded clone.

v_gene: TRBV7-9
d_gene: NA
abundance: NA
j_gene: TRBJ2-3
CDR3aa: CASSSVGTQYF
CDR3nt: TGTGCCAGCAGCTCTGTTGGAACGCAGTATTTT

v_gene: TRBV27
d_gene: NA
abundance: NA
j_gene: TRBJ1-1
CDR3aa: CASKGGWTEAFF
CDR3nt: TGTGCCAGCAAGGGGGGCTGGACTGAAGCTTTCTTT

v_gene: TRBV29-1
d_gene: NA
abundance: NA
j_gene: TRBJ1-1
CDR3aa: CSVYQEEAFF
CDR3nt: TGCAGCGTATACCAAGAGGAAGCTTTCTTT

v_gene: TRBV5-6
d_gene: TRBD2
abundance: NA
j_gene: TRBJ2-1
CDR3aa: CASRRGTSGGQQFF
CDR3nt: TGTGCCAGCAGACGTGGGACTAGCGGGGGCCAGCAGTTCTTC

v_gene: TRBV25-1
d_gene: TRBD1
abundance: NA
j_gene: TRBJ2-7
CDR3aa: CASSAGGGQGAYEQYF
CDR3nt: TGTGCCAGCAGTGCTGGGGGAGGACAGGGGGCCTACGAGCAGTACTTC

v_gene: TRBV29-1
d_gene: NA
abundance: NA
j_gene: TRBJ2-3
CDR3aa: CSVEPRPSTDTQYF
CDR3nt: TGCAGCGTTGAGCCCCGGCCTTCCACAGATACGCAGTATTTT

v_gene: TRBV4-1
d_gene: NA
abundance: NA
j_gene: TRBJ2-1
CDR3aa: CASSQYNEQFF
CDR3nt: TGCGCCAGCAGCCAATACAATGAGCAGTTCTTC

v_gene: TRBV29-1
d_gene: NA
abundance: NA
j_gene: TRBJ1-1
CDR3aa: CSVLNRGSLEAFF
CDR3nt: TGCAGCGTCTTGAATCGGGGTTCCCTCGAAGCTTTCTTT

v_gene: TRBV14
d_gene: NA
abundance: few
j_gene: TRBJ1-2
CDR3aa: CASSPQGPWGGYTF
CDR3nt: TGTGCCAGCAGCCCCCAAGGGCCATGGGGTGGCTACACCTTC

v_gene: TRBV5-1
d_gene: NA
abundance: few
j_gene: TRBJ2-3
CDR3aa: CASSLPATDTQYF
CDR3nt: TGCGCCAGCAGCCTCCCGGCCACAGATACGCAGTATTTT

v_gene: TRBV9
d_gene: NA
abundance: NA
j_gene: TRBJ1-1
CDR3aa: CASSVSTGWGTEAFF
CDR3nt: TGTGCCAGCAGCGTTTCGACAGGCTGGGGAACTGAAGCTTTCTTT

v_gene: TRBV5-6
d_gene: NA
abundance: NA
j_gene: TRBJ1-6
CDR3aa: CASSLLSTGVVGAPLHF
CDR3nt: TGTGCCAGCAGCTTGCTCTCGACGGGGGTGGTGGGGGCACCCCTCCACTTT

v_gene: TRBV9
d_gene: NA
abundance: once
j_gene: TRBJ2-1
CDR3aa: CASSVAETKHEQFF
CDR3nt: TGTGCCAGCAGCGTAGCCGAGACTAAACATGAGCAGTTCTTC

v_gene: TRBV30
d_gene: NA
abundance: NA
j_gene: TRBJ2-2
CDR3aa: CAWSFRGPQTNTGELFF
CDR3nt: TGTGCCTGGAGTTTCCGGGGGCCACAAACGAACACCGGGGAGCTGTTTTTT

v_gene: TRBV5-1
d_gene: NA
abundance: NA
j_gene: TRBJ2-3
CDR3aa: CASSPGHSTDTQYF
CDR3nt: TGCGCCAGCAGTCCAGGACATAGCACAGATACGCAGTATTTT

v_gene: TRBV4-3
d_gene: TRBD2
abundance: NA
j_gene: TRBJ2-5
CDR3aa: CASSQGSAGQETQYF
CDR3nt: TGCGCCAGCAGCCAAGGATCAGCGGGGCAAGAGACCCAGTACTTC

v_gene: TRBV30
d_gene: NA
abundance: NA
j_gene: TRBJ1-1
CDR3aa: CAWSQGRMNTEAFF
CDR3nt: TGTGCCTGGAGCCAAGGACGGATGAACACTGAAGCTTTCTTT

v_gene: TRBV9
d_gene: NA
abundance: NA
j_gene: TRBJ2-3
CDR3aa: CASSVDDWLGTQYF
CDR3nt: TGTGCCAGCAGCGTAGATGATTGGCTGGGTACGCAGTATTTT

v_gene: TRBV29-1
d_gene: NA
abundance: NA
j_gene: TRBJ2-3
CDR3aa: CSVRDGSDTQYF
CDR3nt: TGCAGCGTTCGTGACGGATCAGATACGCAGTATTTT

v_gene: TRBV25-1
d_gene: NA
abundance: NA
j_gene: TRBJ2-5
CDR3aa: CASSETRLRETQYF
CDR3nt: TGTGCCAGCAGTGAAACAAGATTGAGAGAGACCCAGTACTTC

v_gene: TRBV13
d_gene: TRBD1
abundance: NA
j_gene: TRBJ2-7
CDR3aa: CASSVTGGPIYEQYF
CDR3nt: TGTGCCAGCAGCGTTACAGGGGGCCCGATCTACGAGCAGTACTTC

v_gene: TRBV6-6
d_gene: NA
abundance: NA
j_gene: TRBJ2-3
CDR3aa: CASSYSPPWVDTQYF
CDR3nt: TGTGCCAGCAGTTACTCCCCTCCCTGGGTCGATACGCAGTATTTT

v_gene: TRBV4-2
d_gene: TRBD1
abundance: NA
j_gene: TRBJ1-2
CDR3aa: CASSQEAEPRGLNYGYTF
CDR3nt: TGTGCCAGCAGCCAAGAGGCAGAGCCCAGGGGGCTCAACTATGGCTACACCTTC

v_gene: TRBV4-3
d_gene: NA
abundance: NA
j_gene: TRBJ2-5
CDR3aa: CASSRVPPVEETQYF
CDR3nt: TGCGCCAGCAGCCGCGTCCCTCCCGTGGAAGAGACCCAGTACTTC

v_gene: TRBV11-2
d_gene: NA
abundance: few
j_gene: TRBJ1-1
CDR3aa: CASSFSRNTEAFF
CDR3nt: TGTGCCAGCAGCTTCAGCAGGAACACTGAAGCTTTCTTT

v_gene: TRBV29-1
d_gene: NA
abundance: NA
j_gene: TRBJ1-5
CDR3aa: CSVGGGSNQPQHF
CDR3nt: TGCAGCGTTGGTGGGGGGAGCAATCAGCCCCAGCATTTT

v_gene: TRBV11-2
d_gene: TRBD2
abundance: NA
j_gene: TRBJ2-2
CDR3aa: CASSPGSGATGELFF
CDR3nt: TGTGCCAGCAGCCCGGGGAGCGGGGCGACCGGGGAGCTGTTTTTT

v_gene: TRBV30
d_gene: TRBD1
abundance: few
j_gene: TRBJ1-6
CDR3aa: CAWSIGTGGLLDSPLHF
CDR3nt: TGTGCCTGGAGTATTGGGACAGGGGGCCTTTTGGATTCACCCCTCCACTTT

v_gene: TRBV4-1
d_gene: NA
abundance: NA
j_gene: TRBJ1-5
CDR3aa: CASSGRSGDQPQHF
CDR3nt: TGCGCCAGCAGTGGCCGGTCTGGGGATCAGCCCCAGCATTTT

v_gene: TRBV14
d_gene: NA
abundance: NA
j_gene: TRBJ2-7
CDR3aa: CASSQGYEQYF
CDR3nt: TGTGCCAGCAGCCAAGGTTACGAGCAGTACTTC

v_gene: TRBV29-1
d_gene: TRBD1
abundance: NA
j_gene: TRBJ2-7
CDR3aa: CSVVQGRDEQYF
CDR3nt: TGCAGCGTGGTACAGGGGCGGGACGAGCAGTACTTC

v_gene: TRBV5-6
d_gene: NA
abundance: NA
j_gene: TRBJ2-1
CDR3aa: CASRLDRPWSSYNEQFF
CDR3nt: TGTGCCAGCAGGTTAGACAGACCTTGGAGCTCCTACAATGAGCAGTTCTTC

v_gene: TRBV29-1
d_gene: TRBD1
abundance: NA
j_gene: TRBJ1-1
CDR3aa: CSVVGPLTRQGIRDTEAFF
CDR3nt: TGCAGCGTTGTAGGGCCTTTGACCAGACAGGGTATACGGGACACTGAAGCTTTCTTT

v_gene: TRBV7-9
d_gene: TRBD1
abundance: NA
j_gene: TRBJ2-3
CDR3aa: CASSLSGQGAKDTQYF
CDR3nt: TGTGCCAGCAGCTTATCGGGACAGGGGGCGAAAGATACGCAGTATTTT

v_gene: TRBV9
d_gene: TRBD1
abundance: NA
j_gene: TRBJ1-2
CDR3aa: CASSRQGSVDGYTF
CDR3nt: TGTGCCAGCAGTAGACAGGGGAGTGTGGATGGCTACACCTTC

v_gene: TRBV29-1
d_gene: NA
abundance: NA
j_gene: TRBJ1-1
CDR3aa: CSVVKWGQDTEAFF
CDR3nt: TGCAGCGTTGTCAAGTGGGGGCAGGACACTGAAGCTTTCTTT

v_gene: TRBV12-5
d_gene: NA
abundance: NA
j_gene: TRBJ2-5
CDR3aa: CASGPQETAYQETQYF
CDR3nt: TGTGCTAGTGGGCCTCAGGAGACAGCCTACCAAGAGACCCAGTACTTC

v_gene: TRBV29-1
d_gene: NA
abundance: NA
j_gene: TRBJ1-4
CDR3aa: CSVGHSNEKLFF
CDR3nt: TGCAGCGTTGGCCACTCGAATGAAAAACTGTTTTTT

v_gene: TRBV9
d_gene: NA
abundance: few
j_gene: TRBJ1-5
CDR3aa: CASSVLGQIDQPQHF
CDR3nt: TGTGCCAGCAGCGTTCTAGGACAAATTGATCAGCCCCAGCATTTT

v_gene: TRBV5-6
d_gene: NA
abundance: NA
j_gene: TRBJ1-4
CDR3aa: CASSFGGGGREKLFF
CDR3nt: TGTGCCAGCAGCTTCGGAGGGGGAGGACGTGAAAAACTGTTTTTT

v_gene: TRBV5-1
d_gene: NA
abundance: few
j_gene: TRBJ2-2
CDR3aa: CASSLAGTLSAGELFF
CDR3nt: TGCGCCAGCAGCTTGGCCGGGACTCTCTCGGCCGGGGAGCTGTTTTTT

v_gene: TRBV29-1
d_gene: NA
abundance: NA
j_gene: TRBJ2-5
CDR3aa: CSVSQETQYF
CDR3nt: TGCAGCGTGTCACAAGAGACCCAGTACTTC

v_gene: TRBV30
d_gene: NA
abundance: NA
j_gene: TRBJ1-6
CDR3aa: CAWSKAGSPLHF
CDR3nt: TGTGCCTGGAGCAAGGCGGGTTCACCCCTCCACTTT

v_gene: TRBV29-1
d_gene: NA
abundance: NA
j_gene: TRBJ2-1
CDR3aa: CSVVGAREQGPGYNEQFF
CDR3nt: TGCAGCGTTGTGGGTGCACGGGAACAGGGACCCGGCTACAATGAGCAGTTCTTC

v_gene: TRBV6-1
d_gene: NA
abundance: NA
j_gene: TRBJ2-3
CDR3aa: CASSDGQFYSTDTQYF
CDR3nt: TGTGCCAGCAGTGATGGACAGTTCTATAGCACAGATACGCAGTATTTT

v_gene: TRBV7-8
d_gene: NA
abundance: NA
j_gene: TRBJ2-3
CDR3aa: CASSFQGPTDTQYF
CDR3nt: TGTGCCAGCAGCTTTCAGGGGCCTACAGATACGCAGTATTTT

v_gene: TRBV6-4
d_gene: TRBD1
abundance: few
j_gene: TRBJ2-2
CDR3aa: CASSGSTGANTGELFF
CDR3nt: TGTGCCAGCAGTGGGTCAACAGGGGCCAACACCGGGGAGCTGTTTTTT

v_gene: TRBV29-1
d_gene: NA
abundance: NA
j_gene: TRBJ2-7
CDR3aa: CSVAGRGWGEQYF
CDR3nt: TGCAGCGTTGCGGGCAGGGGTTGGGGCGAGCAGTACTTC